This entry is about one T cell receptor beta chain. This sample is part of a study of cytomegalovirus exposure and HLA in healthy donors. Germline V gene sequence: CDR1 MGHRA, CDR2 YSYEKL. Trimming removed 1 base from V and 1 base from J; junction bases left unmatched: 6. The CDR3 covers 16 residues. Sequencing used immunoSEQ multiplex PCR; TCRdb keeps in-frame clones, though not all of them. Of some 240,000 clones in the sample, over 75% were seen once. This clonotype was obtained from a woman aged 18 to 35 in good health and CMV-seropositive. The rearrangement joins TRBV4-1 to TRBJ1-1; 7 bases are shared with TRBD1. Sample: PBMCs. Here the CDR3 DNA reads TGCGCCAGCAGCCAAGGTCCGGGACAGCAGAACACTGAAGCTTTCTTT. As protein: CASSQGPGQQNTEAFF.